This paragraph covers one TCR beta chain sequence. Antigen specificity is unknown. At the DNA level, this CDR3 is encoded by other sequences in the same sample as well. Primers for the PCR totalled 60 Vbeta and 13 Jbeta. Here immunoSEQ multiplex PCR was the method, and the copy in TCRdb shows in-frame clones only, minus some. The data show some 150,000 clones, 79% seen once. The CDR3 totals 15 residues. V lost 0 bases to trimming and J lost 4 bases, with 13 bases between them. Germline CDR1 is SGHRS and CDR2 is YFSETQ. The data were obtained in a study of cytomegalovirus exposure and HLA in healthy donors. Study results and limitations: Later analysis showed TCR association rates varying by HLA locus, highest for DRB1 and lowest for HLA-C. As confirmed in vitro, three CMV-associated chains were specific for CMV antigens. Per a prior analysis, the majority of TCR beta V segments were productive roughly 87% or roughly 30% of the time.

The chain combines TRBV5-1 with TRBJ1-1; D is uncertain. The sequencing input was PBMCs. The source is a woman in her thirties or forties in good health and CMV-seropositive. In nucleotides, the CDR3 is TGCGCCAGCAGCTTGGCCTCGGGAGGTGGCACTGAAGCTTTCTTT. Translation gives CASSLASGGGTEAFF.